Below are 27 T cell receptor beta chains sequenced from a single sample in a study of blood T cells in healthy people across ages. The use of a sample-barcoded 5' primer and a J-beta primer mix characterized a second PCR of roughly 6 to 11 cycles. MiXCR, run by TCRdb on the 5' RACE reads, gives a single entry per CDR3 protein. The sample lists about 1.6 million distinct CDR3 sequences, 34% occurring once. The sequencing input was blood. These receptors all stem from a woman aged 25 to 45 in good health.

The chain uses TRBV20-1 and TRBJ1-5; D is unresolved. Germline V lookup: CDR1 DFQATT, CDR2 SNEGSKA (reference sequence). The CDR3 spans 13 residues. Trimming stripped 3 bases from V and 4 bases from J, with 10 bases between. CDR3 amino acids: CSASVGENQPQHF. The CDR3 nucleotides read TGCAGTGCTAGCGTCGGGGAGAATCAGCCCCAGCATTTT.

V usage is TRBV2 and J usage is TRBJ1-2; possibly TRBD1 for D (6 bases). The V end lost 7 bases, the J end lost 3 bases, and 15 bases lay between the germline ends. The V gene's germline CDR1 is SNHLY and CDR2 FYNNEI. The CDR3 is made up of 14 amino acids. CDR3 sequence: CASTSGTNYYGYTF. CDR3 DNA sequence: TGTGCCAGCACCTCAGGGACAAACTACTATGGCTACACCTTC.

This clonotype was picked up a small number of times. The V call is TRBV15, the J call TRBJ1-2; maybe TRBD1 (5 bases). This CDR3 has 16 residues. The germline CDR1 and CDR2 sequences are LNHNV and YYDKDF (reference sequence). V lost 5 bases to trimming and J lost 3 bases, with 19 bases between them. CDR3 sequence (DNA): TGTGCCACCAGCCGGGGAGGTGCTCGGACACACTATGGCTACACCTTC. It encodes CATSRGGARTHYGYTF.

About this clonotype: A read error may explain this, as a much larger clone is one base away. The chain carries TRBV29-1 and TRBJ1-5; no firm D call. V shed 5 bases and J shed 0 bases, with 5 bases lying between them. The CDR3 has 12 residues. Germline lookup yields CDR1 SQVTM and CDR2 ANQGSEA. Written as DNA, the CDR3 is TGCAGCGTTCAGAATAGCAATCAGCCCCAGCATTTT. It codes for CSVQNSNQPQHF. Filled out from reference TRBV29-1 and TRBJ1-5, the complete variable domain reads SAVISQKPSRDICQRGTSLTIQCQVDSQVTMMFWYRQQPGQSLTLIATANQGSEATYESGFVIDKFPISRPNLTFSTLTVSNMSPEDSSIYLCSVQNSNQPQHFGDGTRLSIL.

This clonotype was seen more than once but under ten times. The chain employs TRBV9 and TRBJ2-5; tentatively, D is TRBD1 (6 bases). The V end was cut by 4 bases, the J end by 4 bases, with 23 bases between. There are 17 residues in the CDR3. Germline V gives CDR1 SGDLS, CDR2 YYNGEE. The CDR3 spells CASSRPATGPILETQYF. DNA for the CDR3: TGTGCCAGCAGCCGGCCAGCCACAGGGCCGATCTTAGAGACCCAGTACTTC.

The chain carries TRBV6-2 or TRBV6-3 and TRBJ2-5; 12 positions agree with TRBD2. The end of the DNA fits TRBJ2-7 better, so the J call may be wrong. The CDR3 is 15 residues long. Looked up from germline, CDR1 is MNHEY and CDR2 is SVGEGT. Here the CDR3 DNA reads TGTGCCAGCAGCTCACTAGCGGGAGGTCGCTACGAGCAGTACTTC. This encodes CASSSLAGGRYEQYF.

A few counts support this clonotype. The rearrangement uses TRBV20-1 and TRBJ2-3; 7 positions match TRBD2. The junction had 4 bases not matched to a gene; V was cut back by 3 bases and J by 1 base. Germline-derived CDR1 and CDR2 are DFQATT and SNEGSKA (reference sequence). The CDR3 has 14 amino acids. The CDR3 region has the DNA TGCAGTGCTAGTGGTCGGGGGGGCACAGATACGCAGTATTTT. Amino acids: CSASGRGGTDTQYF.

This clonotype was detected ten times or more. The chain combines TRBV10-3 with TRBJ1-2; D possibly corresponds to TRBD1 (6 bases). This CDR3 has 15 amino acids. CDR1 is ENHRY and CDR2 is SYGVKD in the germline V gene. Trimming took off 2 bases at V and 4 bases at J, with 14 bases between the two ends. CDR3 sequence: CAISEAEGGTYGYTF. The CDR3 nucleotides are TGTGCCATCAGTGAGGCTGAAGGGGGGACCTATGGCTACACCTTC.

The table lists this clonotype with many counts. The rearrangement links TRBV20-1 to TRBJ2-5; TRBD1 matches 8 bases. V trimming: 6 bases; J trimming: 2 bases; junction bases outside the gene matches: 8. This CDR3 contains 14 residues. Germline V gives CDR1 DFQATT, CDR2 SNEGSKA (reference sequence). The CDR3 nucleotides read TGCAGTGCACCGGGACAGGTTCGTCAAGAGACCCAGTACTTC. Its protein product is CSAPGQVRQETQYF.

This chain links TRBV7-2 with TRBJ1-6; a weak D match, TRBD1 (6 bases). The CDR3 loop spans 16 amino acids. From germline, CDR1 is SGHTA and CDR2 FQGNSA. Trimming stripped 2 bases from V and 7 bases from J, with 15 bases between. Here the CDR3 reads CASSLNGQQANSPLHF. CDR3 bases: TGTGCCAGCAGCTTAAATGGACAGCAGGCCAATTCACCCCTCCACTTT.

This clonotype appeared a few times. The V gene is TRBV20-1, the J gene TRBJ1-5; no definite D call. The CDR3 sequence is 14 residues long. From germline, CDR1 is DFQATT and CDR2 SNEGSKA (reference sequence). The V and J ends lost 1 base and 0 bases respectively, with 7 bases between them. The CDR3 reads CSARAPNSNQPQHF. For the CDR3, the DNA is TGCAGTGCTAGAGCGCCAAATAGCAATCAGCCCCAGCATTTT.

This chain's CDR3 is CASSLDPGTSGYNEQFF. For the CDR3, the DNA is TGCGCCAGCAGCTTGGATCCCGGGACTAGCGGTTACAATGAGCAGTTCTTC. The V gene is TRBV5-1, the J gene TRBJ2-1, with 11 nucleotides matching TRBD2. The CDR3 runs 17 residues. Germline CDR1 is SGHRS and CDR2 is YFSETQ. V lost 0 bases to trimming and J lost 4 bases; unmatched junction nucleotides: 6. The full variable domain, in which reference TRBV5-1 and TRBJ2-1 provide the parts outside the CDR3, is KAGVTQTPRYLIKTRGQQVTLSCSPISGHRSVSWYQQTPGQGLQFLFEYFSETQRNKGNFPGRFSGRQFSNSRSEMNVSTLELGDSALYLCASSLDPGTSGYNEQFFGPGTRLTVL.

The sample holds a few counts of this clonotype. The rearrangement joins TRBV3-1 to TRBJ2-1, with 10 bases lining up with TRBD2. The CDR3 covers 14 residues. Germline CDR1 is LGHDT and CDR2 is YNNKEL (reference sequence). V lost 8 bases, J lost 3 bases, and 4 bases stayed unmatched. This CDR3 reads CASLASGSYNEQFF. CDR3 nucleotide sequence: TGTGCCAGCCTCGCTAGCGGGAGCTACAATGAGCAGTTCTTC.

In its sample, this clonotype was seen a few times. The chain combines TRBV15 with TRBJ2-7, with D perhaps given as TRBD1 or TRBD2 (5 bases each). The CDR3 is 15 amino acids. Trimming took off 5 bases at V and 2 bases at J, with 16 bases between the two ends. Germline V gene sequence: CDR1 LNHNV, CDR2 YYDKDF (reference sequence). In nucleotides, the CDR3 is TGTGCCACCAGCCTAGGGCCTCGGGGACCCTACGAGCAGTACTTC. Translating it yields CATSLGPRGPYEQYF.

This clonotype was found a few times. The V call is TRBV7-9, the J call TRBJ2-3, with TRBD1 matching 10 bases. The CDR3 has 14 amino acids. J gave up 6 bases and V 4 bases, and 4 bases lay outside the gene matches. Germline V gives CDR1 SEHNR, CDR2 FQNEAQ (reference sequence). CDR3 nucleotide sequence: TGTGCCAGCAGCTACAGACAGGGGGCGGATACGCAGTATTTT. Amino acids: CASSYRQGADTQYF.

This clonotype came up many times. The V and J genes are TRBV29-1 and TRBJ1-2; D is unresolved. This CDR3 contains 12 residues. V was trimmed by 6 bases and J by 4 bases, leaving 12 bases between them. Germline V gene sequence: CDR1 SQVTM, CDR2 ANQGSEA. CDR3 sequence (DNA): TGCAGCGTGACTGAACCCACCTATGGCTACACCTTC. It specifies CSVTEPTYGYTF.

V usage is TRBV18 and J usage is TRBJ2-7; 7 nucleotides match TRBD2. Unmatched junction bases numbered 13, after V lost 2 bases and J lost 6 bases. The CDR3 totals 16 residues. Germline V gene sequence: CDR1 KGHSH, CDR2 LQKENI. In nucleotides, the CDR3 is TGTGCCAGCTCACCAACCGCGGGAGAGGGCCCGGGCGAGCAGTACTTC. Its translation: CASSPTAGEGPGEQYF.

This CDR3 is CASSPLGEWGQETQYF. In DNA, the CDR3 is TGTGCCAGCAGCCCTTTGGGGGAATGGGGCCAAGAGACCCAGTACTTC. The chain recombines TRBV6-2 or TRBV6-3 with TRBJ2-5; D possibly matches TRBD1 or TRBD2 (5 bases each). Per the germline V gene, CDR1 is MNHEY and CDR2 is SVGEGT. V lost 6 bases to trimming and J lost 1 base, with 18 bases between them. This CDR3 spans 16 amino acids.

This chain links TRBV27 with TRBJ2-7; 8 bases fit TRBD2. The V segment lost 5 bases and the J segment 0 bases; nucleotides outside the gene matches: 12. The CDR3 runs 17 residues. Germline V gene sequence: CDR1 MNHEY, CDR2 SMNVEV (reference sequence). The CDR3 reads CASSLSGSLVSSYEQYF. The CDR3 coding sequence is TGTGCCAGCAGTCTGAGCGGGAGCCTTGTCAGCTCCTACGAGCAGTACTTC.

This clonotype has just a few counts. The chain employs TRBV7-9 and TRBJ1-4, with a tentative D call TRBD1 (6 bases). V was cut by 3 bases and J by 6 bases, with 8 bases left in between. Germline V gene sequence: CDR1 SEHNR, CDR2 FQNEAQ (reference sequence). This CDR3 region has 13 residues. CDR3 in DNA: TGTGCCAGCAGCTTCAGGACAGATGAAAAACTGTTTTTT. It encodes CASSFRTDEKLFF.

This clonotype was observed once. This chain joins TRBV10-3 and TRBJ2-1; 12 nucleotides line up with TRBD2. The J segment lost 10 bases and the V segment lost 4 bases, leaving 8 bases of the junction unmatched. The CDR3 runs 15 residues. Germline V CDR1 and CDR2: ENHRY, SYGVKD. DNA of the CDR3: TGTGCCATCAGTGGGGCTAGCGGGGGGGCTGAGGAGCAGTTCTTC. Its protein product is CAISGASGGAEEQFF.

This clonotype was seen a few times. V is TRBV6-2 or TRBV6-3 and J is TRBJ1-1; D ambiguous. The germline CDR1 and CDR2 sequences are MNHEY and SVGEGT. V was cut by 6 bases and J by 8 bases, with 13 bases left in between. The CDR3 runs 12 residues. The CDR3 loop reads CASSQHPGEAFF. The CDR3 DNA follows: TGTGCCAGCAGCCAGCACCCGGGGGAAGCTTTCTTT.

The chain recombines TRBV18 with TRBJ2-1; TRBD2 is a possible D gene (5 bases). TRBJ2-7 explains the end of the DNA better; the J call may be wrong. The CDR3 runs 16 residues. The germline gives CDR1 KGHSH, CDR2 LQKENI. The CDR3 sequence is CASSPPVGGSYNEQYF. The CDR3, as DNA: TGTGCCAGCTCACCACCGGTCGGAGGATCCTACAATGAGCAGTACTTC.

V gene TRBV20-1 combines with J gene TRBJ2-5; a weak D match, TRBD2 (5 bases). The CDR3 contains 11 residues. Trimming removed 3 bases at V and 5 bases at J, with 7 bases between. Germline values: CDR1 DFQATT, CDR2 SNEGSKA (reference sequence). For the CDR3, the DNA is TGCAGTGCTAGTCGGAGGGAGACCCAGTACTTC. This sequence encodes CSASRRETQYF.

This clonotype was seen a few times. The chain's CDR3 is CATSREGPTGETQYF. The CDR3, as DNA: TGTGCCACCAGCAGAGAGGGCCCCACTGGGGAGACCCAGTACTTC. The chain combines TRBV15 with TRBJ2-5; the D is unclear. CDR3 length equals 15 residues. Germline V gives CDR1 LNHNV, CDR2 YYDKDF (reference sequence). Trimming stripped 0 bases from V and 5 bases from J, with 13 bases between.

This clonotype was picked up one time. The chain combines TRBV20-1 with TRBJ2-6; D possibly corresponds to TRBD1 (5 bases). V was trimmed by 3 bases and J by 4 bases, leaving 16 bases between them. The germline V gene encodes CDR1 DFQATT and CDR2 SNEGSKA (reference sequence). CDR3 length: 16 amino acids. The CDR3 nucleotides read TGCAGTGCTAGGGATGGTACAGGTAGCGGGGCCAACGTCCTGACTTTC. This encodes CSARDGTGSGANVLTF.

This clonotype was recorded only once. The chain is built from TRBV5-1 and TRBJ2-4, with a possible D match to TRBD1 (5 bases). The J call may not be correct, given that the DNA end is closer to TRBJ2-5. This CDR3 is 15 amino acids long. Germline V gene sequence: CDR1 SGHRS, CDR2 YFSETQ. CDR3 sequence reads: CASSNGHRVEETQYF. The CDR3 coding sequence is TGCGCCAGCAGCAATGGACACCGCGTGGAAGAGACCCAGTACTTC.